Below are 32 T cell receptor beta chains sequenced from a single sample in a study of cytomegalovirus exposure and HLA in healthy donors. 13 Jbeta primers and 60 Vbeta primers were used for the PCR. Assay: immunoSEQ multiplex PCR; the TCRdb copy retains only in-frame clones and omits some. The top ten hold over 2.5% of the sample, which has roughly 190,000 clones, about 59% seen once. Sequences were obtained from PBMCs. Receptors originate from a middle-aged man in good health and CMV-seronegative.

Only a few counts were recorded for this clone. The CDR3 reads CASRQGLAGNNEQFF. CDR3 nucleotides: TGTGCCAGCAGACAGGGACTAGCGGGTAACAATGAGCAGTTCTTC. The J gene is TRBJ2-1, the V gene TRBV6-1, with 12 bases aligning to TRBD2. CDR1 is MNHNS and CDR2 is SASEGT in the germline V gene. CDR3 length equals 15 residues. The V segment lost 6 bases and the J segment 5 bases; nucleotides outside the gene matches: 5.

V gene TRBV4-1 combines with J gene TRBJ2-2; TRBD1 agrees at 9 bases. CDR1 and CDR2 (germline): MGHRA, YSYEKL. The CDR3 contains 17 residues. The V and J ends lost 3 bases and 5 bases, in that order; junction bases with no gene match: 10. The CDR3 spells CASSQVTGGVRTGELFF. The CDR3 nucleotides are TGCGCCAGCAGCCAGGTAACAGGGGGCGTAAGAACCGGGGAGCTGTTTTTT.

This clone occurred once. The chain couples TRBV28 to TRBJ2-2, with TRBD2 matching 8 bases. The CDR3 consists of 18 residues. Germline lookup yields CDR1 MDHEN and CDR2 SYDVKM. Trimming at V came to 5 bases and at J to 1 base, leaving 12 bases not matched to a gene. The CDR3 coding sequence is TGTGCCAGCAGTCCACAAATGGGGAGCGGGAGGAACACCGGGGAGCTGTTTTTT. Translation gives CASSPQMGSGRNTGELFF.

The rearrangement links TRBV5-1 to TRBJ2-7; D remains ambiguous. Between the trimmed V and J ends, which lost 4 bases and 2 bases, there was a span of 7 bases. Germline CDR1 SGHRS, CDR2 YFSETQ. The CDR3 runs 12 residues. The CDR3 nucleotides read TGCGCCAGCAGCCCCACAACCTACGAGCAGTACTTC. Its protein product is CASSPTTYEQYF.

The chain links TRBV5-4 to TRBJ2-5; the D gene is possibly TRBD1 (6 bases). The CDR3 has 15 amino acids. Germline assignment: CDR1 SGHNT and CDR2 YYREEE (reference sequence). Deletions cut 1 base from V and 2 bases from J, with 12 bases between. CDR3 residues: CASSLRPGTQETQYF. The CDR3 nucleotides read TGTGCCAGCAGCTTGCGCCCCGGGACACAAGAGACCCAGTACTTC.

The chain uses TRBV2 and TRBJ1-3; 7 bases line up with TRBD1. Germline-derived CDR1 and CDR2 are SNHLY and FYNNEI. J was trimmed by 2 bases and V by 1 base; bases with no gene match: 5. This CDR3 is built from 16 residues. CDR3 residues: CASSEDYGTAGNTIYF. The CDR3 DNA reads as TGTGCCAGCAGTGAAGATTATGGGACAGCTGGAAACACCATATATTTT. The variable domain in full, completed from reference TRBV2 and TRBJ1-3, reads EPEVTQTPSHQVTQMGQEVILRCVPISNHLYFYWYRQILGQKVEFLVSFYNNEISEKSEIFDDQFSVERPDGSNFTLKIRSTKLEDSAMYFCASSEDYGTAGNTIYFGEGSWLTVV.

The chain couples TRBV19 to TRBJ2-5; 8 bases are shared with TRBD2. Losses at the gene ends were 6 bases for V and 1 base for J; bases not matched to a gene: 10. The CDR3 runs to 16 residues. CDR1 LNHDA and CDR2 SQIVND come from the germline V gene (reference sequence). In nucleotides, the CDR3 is TGTGCCAGTAGCAGCGGGGGCCCAGGGCGCCAAGAGACCCAGTACTTC. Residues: CASSSGGPGRQETQYF.

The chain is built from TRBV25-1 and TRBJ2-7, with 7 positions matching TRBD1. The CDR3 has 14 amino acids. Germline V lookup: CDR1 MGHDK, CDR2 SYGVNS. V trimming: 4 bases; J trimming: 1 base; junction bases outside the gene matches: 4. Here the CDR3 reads CASSARQGSYEQYF. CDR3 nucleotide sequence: TGTGCCAGCAGTGCCCGACAGGGTTCCTACGAGCAGTACTTC.

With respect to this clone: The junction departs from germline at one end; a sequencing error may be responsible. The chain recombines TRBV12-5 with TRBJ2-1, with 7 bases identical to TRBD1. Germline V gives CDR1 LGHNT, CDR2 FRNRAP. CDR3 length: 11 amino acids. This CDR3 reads CASGFEQGKVF. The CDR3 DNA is TGTGCTAGTGGTTTTGAACAGGGGAAGGTCTTC.

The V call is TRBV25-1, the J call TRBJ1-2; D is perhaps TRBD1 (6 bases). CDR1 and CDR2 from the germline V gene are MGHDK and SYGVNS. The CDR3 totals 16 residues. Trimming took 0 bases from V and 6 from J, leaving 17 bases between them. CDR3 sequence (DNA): TGTGCCAGCAGTGAATATGACCCCAGGGGAAATGATGGCTACACCTTC. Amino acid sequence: CASSEYDPRGNDGYTF.

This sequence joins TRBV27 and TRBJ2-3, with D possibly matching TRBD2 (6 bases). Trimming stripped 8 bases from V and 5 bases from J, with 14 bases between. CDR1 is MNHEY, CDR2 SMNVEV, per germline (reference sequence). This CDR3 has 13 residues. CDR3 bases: TGTGCCAGCCGGGAGCAGCCTGTAGATACGCAGTATTTT. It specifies CASREQPVDTQYF.

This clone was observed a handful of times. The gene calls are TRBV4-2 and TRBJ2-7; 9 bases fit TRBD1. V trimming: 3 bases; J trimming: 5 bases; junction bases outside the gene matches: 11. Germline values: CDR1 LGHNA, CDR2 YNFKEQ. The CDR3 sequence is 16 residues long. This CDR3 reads CASSQATGGSFHEQYF. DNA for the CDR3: TGTGCCAGCAGCCAGGCTACAGGGGGCTCTTTCCACGAGCAGTACTTC.

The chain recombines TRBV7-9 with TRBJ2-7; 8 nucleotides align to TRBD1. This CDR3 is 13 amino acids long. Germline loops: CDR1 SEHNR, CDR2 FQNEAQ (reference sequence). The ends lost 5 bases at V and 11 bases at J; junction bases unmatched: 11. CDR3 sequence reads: CASSPIGQGEEYF. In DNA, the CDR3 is TGTGCCAGCAGCCCCATCGGACAGGGAGAGGAGTACTTC.

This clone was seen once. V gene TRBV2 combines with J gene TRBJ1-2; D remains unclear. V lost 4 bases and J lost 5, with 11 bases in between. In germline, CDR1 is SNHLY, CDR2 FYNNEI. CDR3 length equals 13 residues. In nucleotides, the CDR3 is TGTGCCAGCAGTGTAGAGGGAAGGTATGGCTACACCTTC. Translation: CASSVEGRYGYTF.

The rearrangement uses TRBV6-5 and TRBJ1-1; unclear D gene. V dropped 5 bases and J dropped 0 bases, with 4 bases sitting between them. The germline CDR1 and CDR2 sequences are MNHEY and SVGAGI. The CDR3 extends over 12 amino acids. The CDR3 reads CASSRVNTEAFF. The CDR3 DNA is TGTGCCAGCAGTCGGGTGAACACTGAAGCTTTCTTT.

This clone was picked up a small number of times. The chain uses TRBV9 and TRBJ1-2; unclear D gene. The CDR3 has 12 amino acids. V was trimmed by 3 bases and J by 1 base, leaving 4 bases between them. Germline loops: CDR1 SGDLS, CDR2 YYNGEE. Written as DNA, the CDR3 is TGTGCCAGCAGCGGCAGTAACTATGGCTACACCTTC. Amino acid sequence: CASSGSNYGYTF.

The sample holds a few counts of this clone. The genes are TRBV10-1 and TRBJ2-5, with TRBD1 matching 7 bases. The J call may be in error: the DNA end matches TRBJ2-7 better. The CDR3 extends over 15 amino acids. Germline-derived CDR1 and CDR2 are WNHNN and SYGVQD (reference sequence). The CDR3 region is CATRGGTSFDYEQYF. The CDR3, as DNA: TGCGCCACACGAGGGGGCACCTCGTTCGACTACGAGCAGTACTTC.

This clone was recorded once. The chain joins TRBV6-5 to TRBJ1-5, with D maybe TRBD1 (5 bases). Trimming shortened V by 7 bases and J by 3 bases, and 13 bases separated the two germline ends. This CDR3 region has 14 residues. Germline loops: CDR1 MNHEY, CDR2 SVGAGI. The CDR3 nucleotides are TGTGCCAGCAAGGGGCAGGGCCTCAATCAGCCCCAGCATTTT. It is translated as CASKGQGLNQPQHF.

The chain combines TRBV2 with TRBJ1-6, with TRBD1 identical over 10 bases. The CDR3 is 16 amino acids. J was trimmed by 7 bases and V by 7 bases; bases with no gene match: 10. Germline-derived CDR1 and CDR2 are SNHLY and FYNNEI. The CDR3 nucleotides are TGTGCCAGCATAACGGGGACAGGGGCTCAGAATTCACCCCTCCACTTT. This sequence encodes CASITGTGAQNSPLHF.

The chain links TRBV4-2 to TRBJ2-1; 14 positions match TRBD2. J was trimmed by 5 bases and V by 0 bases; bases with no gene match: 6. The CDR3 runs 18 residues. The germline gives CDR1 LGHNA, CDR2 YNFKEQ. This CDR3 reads CASSQEAGLAGVDNEQFF. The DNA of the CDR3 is TGTGCCAGCAGCCAAGAGGCGGGACTAGCGGGAGTCGACAATGAGCAGTTCTTC.

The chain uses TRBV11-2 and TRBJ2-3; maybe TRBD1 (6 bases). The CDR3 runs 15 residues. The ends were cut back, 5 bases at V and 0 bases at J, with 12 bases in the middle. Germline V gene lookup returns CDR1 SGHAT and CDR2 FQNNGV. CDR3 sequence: CASSPGTPSTDTQYF. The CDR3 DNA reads TGTGCCAGCAGCCCCGGGACACCTAGCACAGATACGCAGTATTTT.

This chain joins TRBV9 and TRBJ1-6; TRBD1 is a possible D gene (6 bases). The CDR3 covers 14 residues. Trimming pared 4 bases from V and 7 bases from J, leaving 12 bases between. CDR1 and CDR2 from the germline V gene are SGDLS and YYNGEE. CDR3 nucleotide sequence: TGTGCCAGCAGCCCGGGACACCAGAATTCACCCCTCCACTTT. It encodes CASSPGHQNSPLHF.

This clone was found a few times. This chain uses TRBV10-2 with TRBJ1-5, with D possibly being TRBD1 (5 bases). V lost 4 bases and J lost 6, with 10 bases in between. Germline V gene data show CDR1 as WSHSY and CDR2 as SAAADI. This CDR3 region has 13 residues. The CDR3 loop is CASSVGGSQPQHF. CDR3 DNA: TGCGCCAGCAGTGTGGGGGGGAGTCAGCCCCAGCATTTT.

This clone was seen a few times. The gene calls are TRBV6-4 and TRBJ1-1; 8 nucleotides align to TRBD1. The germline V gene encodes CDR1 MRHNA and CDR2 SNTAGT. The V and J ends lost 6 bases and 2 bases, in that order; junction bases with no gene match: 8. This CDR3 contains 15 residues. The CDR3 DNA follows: TGTGCCAGCAGAGATACGGACAGGGATAACACTGAAGCTTTCTTT. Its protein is CASRDTDRDNTEAFF.

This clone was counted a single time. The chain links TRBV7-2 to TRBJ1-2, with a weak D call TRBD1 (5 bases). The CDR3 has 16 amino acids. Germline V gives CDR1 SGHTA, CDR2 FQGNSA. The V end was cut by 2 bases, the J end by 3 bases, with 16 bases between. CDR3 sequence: CASSLTGTRRDYGYTF. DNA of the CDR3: TGTGCCAGCAGCTTAACGGGGACCCGGAGGGACTATGGCTACACCTTC.

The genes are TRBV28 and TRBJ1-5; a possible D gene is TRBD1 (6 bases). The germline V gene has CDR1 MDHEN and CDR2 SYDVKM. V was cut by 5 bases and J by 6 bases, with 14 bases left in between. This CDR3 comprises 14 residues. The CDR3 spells CASSPWTAPQPQHF. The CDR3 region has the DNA TGTGCCAGCAGTCCCTGGACAGCTCCTCAGCCCCAGCATTTT.

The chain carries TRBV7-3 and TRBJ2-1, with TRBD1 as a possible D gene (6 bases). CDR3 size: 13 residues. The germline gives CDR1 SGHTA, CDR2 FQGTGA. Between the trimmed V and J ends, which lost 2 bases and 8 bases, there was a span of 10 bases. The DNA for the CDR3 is TGTGCCAGCAGCTTAGGGGGCCGGGATGAGCAGTTCTTC. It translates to CASSLGGRDEQFF.

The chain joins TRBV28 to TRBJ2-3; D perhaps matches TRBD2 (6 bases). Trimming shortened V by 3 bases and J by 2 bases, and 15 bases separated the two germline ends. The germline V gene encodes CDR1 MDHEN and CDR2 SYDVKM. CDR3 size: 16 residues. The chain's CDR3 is CASSFSFGGNTDTQYF. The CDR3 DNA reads TGTGCCAGCAGTTTCTCTTTCGGGGGTAACACAGATACGCAGTATTTT. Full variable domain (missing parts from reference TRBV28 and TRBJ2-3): DVKVTQSSRYLVKRTGEKVFLECVQDMDHENMFWYRQDPGLGLRLIYFSYDVKMKEKGDIPEGYSVSREKKERFSLILESASTNQTSMYLCASSFSFGGNTDTQYFGPGTRLTVL.

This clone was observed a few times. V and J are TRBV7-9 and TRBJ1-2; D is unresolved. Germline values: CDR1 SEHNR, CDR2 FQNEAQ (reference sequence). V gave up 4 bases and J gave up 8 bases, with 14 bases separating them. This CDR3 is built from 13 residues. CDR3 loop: CASSYQVGWGYTF. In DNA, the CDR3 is TGTGCCAGCAGCTACCAAGTCGGGTGGGGCTACACCTTC.

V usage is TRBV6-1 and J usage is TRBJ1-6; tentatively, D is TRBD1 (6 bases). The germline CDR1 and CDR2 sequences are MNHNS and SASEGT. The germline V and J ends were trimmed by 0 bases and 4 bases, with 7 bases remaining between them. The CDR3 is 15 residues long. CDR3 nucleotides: TGTGCCAGCAGTGAAGCGACAGGTTATAATTCACCCCTCCACTTT. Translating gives CASSEATGYNSPLHF.

In DNA form, the CDR3 reads TGTGCCACCAAAATTAGCTTTCTTGGCAATAATTCACCCCTCCACTTT. Residues: CATKISFLGNNSPLHF. The chain recombines TRBV15 with TRBJ1-6; D uncertain. V was trimmed by 7 bases and J by 5 bases, leaving 18 bases between them. CDR3 length: 16 amino acids. Germline V gives CDR1 LNHNV, CDR2 YYDKDF (reference sequence). The complete variable domain, with remaining parts taken from reference TRBV15 and TRBJ1-6, reads DAMVIQNPRYQVTQFGKPVTLSCSQTLNHNVMYWYQQKSSQAPKLLFHYYDKDFNNEADTPDNFQSRRPNTSFCFLDIRSPGLGDTAMYLCATKISFLGNNSPLHFGNGTRLTVT.

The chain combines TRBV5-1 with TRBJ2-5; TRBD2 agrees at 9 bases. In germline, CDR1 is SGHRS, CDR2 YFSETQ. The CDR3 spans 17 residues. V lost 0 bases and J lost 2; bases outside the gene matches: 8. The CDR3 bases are TGCGCCAGCAGCTTGGCCCAGGCGGGGGGGCCACAAGAGACCCAGTACTTC. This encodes CASSLAQAGGPQETQYF.